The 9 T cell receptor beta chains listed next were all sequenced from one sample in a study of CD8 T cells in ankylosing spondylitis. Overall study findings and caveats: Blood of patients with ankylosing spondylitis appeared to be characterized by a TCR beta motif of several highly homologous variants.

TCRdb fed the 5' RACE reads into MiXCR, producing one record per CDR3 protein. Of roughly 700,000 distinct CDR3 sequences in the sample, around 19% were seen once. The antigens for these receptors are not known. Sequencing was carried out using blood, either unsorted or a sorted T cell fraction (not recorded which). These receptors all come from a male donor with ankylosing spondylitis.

CDR3 residues: CSAKEDNMNTEAFF. The DNA for the CDR3 is TGCAGTGCTAAAGAGGACAATATGAACACTGAAGCTTTCTTT. V gene TRBV20-1 combines with J gene TRBJ1-1, with D possibly matching TRBD1 (5 bases). Deletions cut 4 bases from V and 0 bases from J, with 12 bases between. Germline V gives CDR1 DFQATT, CDR2 SNEGSKA (reference sequence). The CDR3 is made up of 14 amino acids.

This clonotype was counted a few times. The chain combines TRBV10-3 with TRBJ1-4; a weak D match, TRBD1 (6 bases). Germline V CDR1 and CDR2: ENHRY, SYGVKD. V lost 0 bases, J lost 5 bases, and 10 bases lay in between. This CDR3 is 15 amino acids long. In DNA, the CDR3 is TGTGCCATCAGTGAGTCGTGGGGGACAAATGAAAAACTGTTTTTT. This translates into CAISESWGTNEKLFF.

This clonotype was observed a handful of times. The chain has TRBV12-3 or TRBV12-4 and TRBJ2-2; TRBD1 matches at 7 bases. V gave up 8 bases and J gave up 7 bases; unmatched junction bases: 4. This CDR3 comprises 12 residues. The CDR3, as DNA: TGTGCCAGCGGGACAGTTGACGGGGAGCTGTTTTTT. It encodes CASGTVDGELFF.

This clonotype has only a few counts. The CDR3 DNA is TGTGCCAGCAGCCCGGGTGATCTCCAGGAGACCCAGTACTTC. Protein product: CASSPGDLQETQYF. This chain uses TRBV28 with TRBJ2-5; the D is unclear. CDR1 and CDR2 from the germline V gene are MDHEN and SYDVKM. V lost 6 bases and J lost 5, with 16 bases in between. This CDR3 region has 14 residues.

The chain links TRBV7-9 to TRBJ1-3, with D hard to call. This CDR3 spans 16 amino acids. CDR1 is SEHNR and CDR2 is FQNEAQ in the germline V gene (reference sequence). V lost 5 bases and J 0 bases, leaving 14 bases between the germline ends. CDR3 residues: CASSLSDGSSGNTIYF. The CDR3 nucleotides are TGTGCCAGCAGCCTATCTGACGGGAGCTCTGGAAACACCATATATTTT.

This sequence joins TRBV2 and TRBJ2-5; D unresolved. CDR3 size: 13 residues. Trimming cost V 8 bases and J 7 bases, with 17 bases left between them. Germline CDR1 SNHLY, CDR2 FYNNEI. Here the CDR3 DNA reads TGTGCCAGCTTACAAACGGTTCCGGGGACCCAGTACTTC. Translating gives CASLQTVPGTQYF.

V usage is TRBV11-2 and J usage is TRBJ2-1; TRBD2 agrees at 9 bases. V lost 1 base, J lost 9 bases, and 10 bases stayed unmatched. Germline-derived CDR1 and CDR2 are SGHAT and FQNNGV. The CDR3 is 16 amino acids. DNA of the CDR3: TGTGCCAGCAGCTTAGGCGGCGGGGGGGCAGGTTTTGAGCAGTTCTTC. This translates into CASSLGGGGAGFEQFF.

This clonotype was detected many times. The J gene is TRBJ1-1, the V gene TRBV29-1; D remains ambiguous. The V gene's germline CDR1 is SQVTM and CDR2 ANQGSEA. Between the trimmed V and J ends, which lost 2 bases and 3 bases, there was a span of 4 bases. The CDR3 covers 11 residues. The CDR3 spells CSVERDTEAFF. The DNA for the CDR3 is TGCAGCGTTGAAAGGGACACTGAAGCTTTCTTT.

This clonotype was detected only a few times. CDR3 amino acids: CASSWGGKLAKNIQYF. CDR3 nucleotide sequence: TGTGCCAGCAGCTGGGGGGGGAAGTTAGCCAAAAACATTCAGTACTTC. The V call is TRBV11-2, the J call TRBJ2-4; 7 bases map to TRBD2. The germline CDR1 and CDR2 sequences are SGHAT and FQNNGV. The CDR3 covers 16 residues. The V segment lost 4 bases and the J segment 0 bases; nucleotides outside the gene matches: 6. Full variable domain (remainder filled in from reference TRBV11-2 and TRBJ2-4): EAGVAQSPRYKIIEKRQSVAFWCNPISGHATLYWYQQILGQGPKLLIQFQNNGVVDDSQLPKDRFSAERLKGVDSTLKIQPAKLEDSAVYLCASSWGGKLAKNIQYFGAGTRLSVL.